The clone carrying this T cell receptor (beta chain) has more than one count but fewer than ten. A sample-barcoded 5' primer and a J-beta primer mix were used in a second PCR of about 7 to 12 cycles. TCRdb analysed the 5' RACE reads with MiXCR anew, one entry per CDR3 protein. The table shows 750,000 or so distinct CDR3 sequences, with 20% to 25% occurring only once. The ends lost 5 bases at V and 8 bases at J; junction bases unmatched: 13. The CDR3 runs 15 residues. This entry comes from a study of blood T cells in healthy people across ages. At the level of the study: Capture by template switching was about one barcoded beta molecule per two T cells.

The data also belong to a second study, concerning T cells of mothers and their children.

The receptor was derived from a boy aged 5-17 years in good health. The sample consisted of blood. This chain links TRBV12-3 or TRBV12-4 with TRBJ1-1; TRBD1 aligns across 8 bases. The CDR3 is CASSPPDREVNEAFF. The CDR3 DNA reads TGTGCCAGCAGTCCCCCGGACAGGGAGGTTAACGAAGCTTTCTTT.